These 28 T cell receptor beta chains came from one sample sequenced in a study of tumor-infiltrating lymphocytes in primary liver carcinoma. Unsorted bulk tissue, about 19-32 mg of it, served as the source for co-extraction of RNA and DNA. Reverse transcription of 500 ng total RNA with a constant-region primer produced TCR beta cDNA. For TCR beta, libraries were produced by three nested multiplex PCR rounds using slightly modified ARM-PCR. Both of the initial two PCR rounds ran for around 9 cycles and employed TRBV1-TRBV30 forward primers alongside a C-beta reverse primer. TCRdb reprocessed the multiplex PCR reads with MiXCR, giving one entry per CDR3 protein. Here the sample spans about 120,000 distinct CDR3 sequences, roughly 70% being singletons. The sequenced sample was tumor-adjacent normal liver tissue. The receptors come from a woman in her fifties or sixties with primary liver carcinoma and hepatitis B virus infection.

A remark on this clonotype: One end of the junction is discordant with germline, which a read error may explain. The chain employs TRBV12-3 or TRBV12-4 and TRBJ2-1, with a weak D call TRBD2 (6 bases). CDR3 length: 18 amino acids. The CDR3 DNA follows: TGTGCCAGCAGTTCAGTCGCCCTTTGGCGGGATCCTTACAATGGGCAGTTCTTC. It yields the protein CASSSVALWRDPYNGQFF.

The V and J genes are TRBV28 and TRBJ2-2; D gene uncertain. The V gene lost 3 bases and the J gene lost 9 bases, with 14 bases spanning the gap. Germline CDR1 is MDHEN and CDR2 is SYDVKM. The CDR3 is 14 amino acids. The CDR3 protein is CASSFRLGTRELFF. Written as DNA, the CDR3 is TGTGCCAGCAGTTTTCGGTTGGGCACTCGGGAGCTGTTTTTT. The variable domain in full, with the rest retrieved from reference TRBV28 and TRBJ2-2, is DVKVTQSSRYLVKRTGEKVFLECVQDMDHENMFWYRQDPGLGLRLIYFSYDVKMKEKGDIPEGYSVSREKKERFSLILESASTNQTSMYLCASSFRLGTRELFFGEGSRLTVL.

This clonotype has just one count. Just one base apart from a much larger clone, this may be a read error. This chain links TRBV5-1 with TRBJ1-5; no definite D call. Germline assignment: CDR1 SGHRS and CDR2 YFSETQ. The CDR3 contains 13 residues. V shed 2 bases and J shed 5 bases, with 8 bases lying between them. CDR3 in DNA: TGCGCCAGCAGCTTAGGACGGCATCAGCCCCAGCATTTT. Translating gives CASSLGRHQPQHF. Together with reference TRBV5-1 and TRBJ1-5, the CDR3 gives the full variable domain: KAGVTQTPRYLIKTRGQQVTLSCSPISGHRSVSWYQQTPGQGLQFLFEYFSETQRNKGNFPGRFSGRQFSNSRSEMNVSTLELGDSALYLCASSLGRHQPQHFGDGTRLSIL.

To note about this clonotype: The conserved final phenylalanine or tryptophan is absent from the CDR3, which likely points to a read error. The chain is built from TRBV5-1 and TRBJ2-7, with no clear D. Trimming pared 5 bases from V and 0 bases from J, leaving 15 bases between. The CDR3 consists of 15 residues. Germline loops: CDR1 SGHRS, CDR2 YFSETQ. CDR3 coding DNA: TGCGCCAGCAGGGATAAGGCGGAGAGCTCCTACGAGCAGTACATC. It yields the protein CASRDKAESSYEQYI.

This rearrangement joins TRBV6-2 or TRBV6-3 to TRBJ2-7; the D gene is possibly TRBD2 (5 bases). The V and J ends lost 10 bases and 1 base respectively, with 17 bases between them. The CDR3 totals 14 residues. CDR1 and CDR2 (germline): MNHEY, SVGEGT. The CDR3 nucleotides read TGTGCCATCAATCACCGGGATGTGTCCTACGAGCAGTACTTC. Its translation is CAINHRDVSYEQYF.

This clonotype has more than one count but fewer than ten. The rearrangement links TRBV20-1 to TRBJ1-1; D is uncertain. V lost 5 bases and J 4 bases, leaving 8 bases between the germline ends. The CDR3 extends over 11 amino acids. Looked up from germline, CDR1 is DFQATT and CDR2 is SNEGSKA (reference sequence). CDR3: CSAWKVTEAFF. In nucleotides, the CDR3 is TGCAGTGCTTGGAAGGTCACTGAAGCTTTCTTT.

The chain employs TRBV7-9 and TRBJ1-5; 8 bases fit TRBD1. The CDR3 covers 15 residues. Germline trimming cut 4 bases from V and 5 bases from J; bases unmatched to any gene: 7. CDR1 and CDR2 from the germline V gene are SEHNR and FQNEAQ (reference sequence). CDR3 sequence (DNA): TGTGCCAGCAGCTCAGTGGGACAGGATCATCAGCCCCAGCATTTT. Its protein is CASSSVGQDHQPQHF.

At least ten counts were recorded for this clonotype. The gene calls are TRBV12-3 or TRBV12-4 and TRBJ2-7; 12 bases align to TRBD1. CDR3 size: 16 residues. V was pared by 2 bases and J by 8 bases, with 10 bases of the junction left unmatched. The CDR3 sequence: CASSLLSGTGGAKQYF. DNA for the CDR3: TGTGCCAGCAGTTTATTATCCGGGACAGGGGGCGCGAAGCAGTACTTC.

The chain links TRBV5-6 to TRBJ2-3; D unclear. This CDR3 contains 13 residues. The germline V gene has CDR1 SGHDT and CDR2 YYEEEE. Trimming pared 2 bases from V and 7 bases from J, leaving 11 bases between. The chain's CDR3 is CASSFARVYTQYF. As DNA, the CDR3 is TGTGCCAGCAGCTTTGCAAGGGTCTATACGCAGTATTTT.

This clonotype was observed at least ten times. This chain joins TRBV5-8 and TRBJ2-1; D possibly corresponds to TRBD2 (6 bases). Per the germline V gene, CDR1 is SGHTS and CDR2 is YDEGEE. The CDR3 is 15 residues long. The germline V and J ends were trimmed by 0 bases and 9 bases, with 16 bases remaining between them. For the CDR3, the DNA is TGTGCCAGCAGCTTGGAGGGACTCCTTGAGGGTGAGCAGTTCTTC. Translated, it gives CASSLEGLLEGEQFF.

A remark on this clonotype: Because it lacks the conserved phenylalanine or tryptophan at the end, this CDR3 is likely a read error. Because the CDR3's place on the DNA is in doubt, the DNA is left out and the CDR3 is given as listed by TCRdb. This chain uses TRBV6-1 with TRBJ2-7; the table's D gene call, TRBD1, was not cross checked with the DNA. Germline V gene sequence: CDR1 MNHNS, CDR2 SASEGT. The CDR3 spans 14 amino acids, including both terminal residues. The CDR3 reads CASSERTGSYKQNL.

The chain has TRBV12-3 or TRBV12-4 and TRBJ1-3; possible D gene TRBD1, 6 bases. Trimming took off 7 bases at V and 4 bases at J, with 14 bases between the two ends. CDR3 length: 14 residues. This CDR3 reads CASTFRQDGNTIYF. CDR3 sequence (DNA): TGTGCCAGCACTTTCCGACAGGACGGAAACACCATATATTTT.

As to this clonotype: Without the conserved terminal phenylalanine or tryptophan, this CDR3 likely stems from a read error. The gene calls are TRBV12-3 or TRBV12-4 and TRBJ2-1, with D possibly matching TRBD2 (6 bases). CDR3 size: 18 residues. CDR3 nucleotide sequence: TGTGCCAACAGTTCGCCTAGCTGGAGGGCCGACGGAAGGAATGAGCAGTTCTTA. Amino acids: CANSSPSWRADGRNEQFL.

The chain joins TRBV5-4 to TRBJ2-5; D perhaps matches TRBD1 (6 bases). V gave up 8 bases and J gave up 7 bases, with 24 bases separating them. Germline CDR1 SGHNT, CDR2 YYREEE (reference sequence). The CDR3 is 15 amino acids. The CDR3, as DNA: TGTGCCAGGAGCAGCCGCACAGGGTCTGGTGGGACCCAGTACTTC. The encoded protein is CARSSRTGSGGTQYF.

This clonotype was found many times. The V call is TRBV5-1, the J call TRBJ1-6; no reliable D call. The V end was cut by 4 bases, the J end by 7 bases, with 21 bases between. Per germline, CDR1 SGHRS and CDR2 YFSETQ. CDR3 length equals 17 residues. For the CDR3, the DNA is TGCGCCAGCAGCCGGAGCTTAATCGGCGGGCCGAATTCACCCCTCCACTTT. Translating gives CASSRSLIGGPNSPLHF.

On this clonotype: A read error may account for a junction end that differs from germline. CDR3 amino acids: CDSSGGSSGYTGGLFF. CDR3 in DNA: TGTGACAGCAGCGGCGGGAGTAGCGGGTACACCGGGGGGCTGTTTTTT. The rearrangement joins TRBV7-8 to TRBJ2-2, with 7 bases identical to TRBD2. The CDR3 totals 16 residues. Germline V gene sequence: CDR1 SGHVS, CDR2 FQNEAQ.

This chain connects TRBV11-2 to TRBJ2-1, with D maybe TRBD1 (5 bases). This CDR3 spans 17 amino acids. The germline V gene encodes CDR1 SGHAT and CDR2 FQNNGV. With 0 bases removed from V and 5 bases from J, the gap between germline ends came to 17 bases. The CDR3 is CASSLDHQGTVHNEQFF. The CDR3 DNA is TGTGCCAGCAGCTTAGATCATCAGGGTACAGTCCACAATGAGCAGTTCTTC.

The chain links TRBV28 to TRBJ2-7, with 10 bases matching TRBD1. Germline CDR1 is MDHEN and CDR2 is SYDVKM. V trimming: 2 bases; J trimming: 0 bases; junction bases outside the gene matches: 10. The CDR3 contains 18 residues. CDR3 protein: CASSLILGQGTFSYEQYF. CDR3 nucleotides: TGTGCCAGCAGTTTAATATTGGGACAGGGGACCTTCTCCTACGAGCAGTACTTC.

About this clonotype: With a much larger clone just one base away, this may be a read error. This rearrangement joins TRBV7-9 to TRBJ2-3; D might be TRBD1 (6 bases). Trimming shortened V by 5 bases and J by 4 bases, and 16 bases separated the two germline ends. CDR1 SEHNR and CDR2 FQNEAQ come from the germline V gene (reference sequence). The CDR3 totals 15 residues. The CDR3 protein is CASSDLGAGADTQYF. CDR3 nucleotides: TGTGCCAGCAGCGATCTGGGGGCTGGGGCAGATACGCAGTATTTT.

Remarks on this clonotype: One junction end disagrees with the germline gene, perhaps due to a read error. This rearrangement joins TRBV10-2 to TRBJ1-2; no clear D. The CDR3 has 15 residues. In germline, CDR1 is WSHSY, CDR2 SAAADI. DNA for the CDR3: TGCGCCAGCAGTCCCATGGGCAGCAAGTACTATTGCTACACCTTC. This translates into CASSPMGSKYYCYTF.

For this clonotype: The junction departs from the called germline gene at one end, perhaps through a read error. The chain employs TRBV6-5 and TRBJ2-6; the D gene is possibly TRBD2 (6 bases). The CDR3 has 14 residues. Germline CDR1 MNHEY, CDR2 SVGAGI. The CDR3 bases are TGTGCCAGCAGTAGGGACTCTGGGGCCTACGTCCTGACTTTC. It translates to CASSRDSGAYVLTF.

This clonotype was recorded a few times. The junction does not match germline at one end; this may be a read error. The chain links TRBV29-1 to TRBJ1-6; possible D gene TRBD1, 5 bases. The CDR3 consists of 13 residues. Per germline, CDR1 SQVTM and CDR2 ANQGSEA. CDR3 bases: TGCAGTGCCGGACATGGTGGGAATTCACCCCTCCAGTTT. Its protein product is CSAGHGGNSPLQF.

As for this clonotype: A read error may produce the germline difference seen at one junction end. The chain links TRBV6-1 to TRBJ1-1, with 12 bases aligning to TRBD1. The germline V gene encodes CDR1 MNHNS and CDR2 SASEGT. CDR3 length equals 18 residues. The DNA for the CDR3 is TGTGCCAGCAGTGAGTCCCCGGGACAGGGGGCTCTGAACACTGAAGTTTTCTTT. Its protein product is CASSESPGQGALNTEVFF.

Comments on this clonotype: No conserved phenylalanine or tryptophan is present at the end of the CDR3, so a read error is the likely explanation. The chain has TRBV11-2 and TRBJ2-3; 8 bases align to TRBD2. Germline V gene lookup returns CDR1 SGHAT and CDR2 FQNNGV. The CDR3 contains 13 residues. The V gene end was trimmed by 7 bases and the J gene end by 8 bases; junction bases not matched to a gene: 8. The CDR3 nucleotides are TGTGCCAGCAATTTAGATCGGGAGGGTACGCAGTATTAT. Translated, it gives CASNLDREGTQYY.

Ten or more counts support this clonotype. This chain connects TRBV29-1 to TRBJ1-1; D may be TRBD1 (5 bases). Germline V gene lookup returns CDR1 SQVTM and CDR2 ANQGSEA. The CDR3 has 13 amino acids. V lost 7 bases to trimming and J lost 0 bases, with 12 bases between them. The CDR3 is CSAGRGLNTEAFF. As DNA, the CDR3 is TGCAGCGCCGGGAGGGGTCTGAACACTGAAGCTTTCTTT.

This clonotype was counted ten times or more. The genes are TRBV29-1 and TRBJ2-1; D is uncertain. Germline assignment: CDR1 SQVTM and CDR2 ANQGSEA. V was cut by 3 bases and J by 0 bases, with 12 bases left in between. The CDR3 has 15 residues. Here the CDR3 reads CSVDRSGRSYNEQFF. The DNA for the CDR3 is TGCAGCGTTGATAGGTCGGGTCGCTCCTACAATGAGCAGTTCTTC.

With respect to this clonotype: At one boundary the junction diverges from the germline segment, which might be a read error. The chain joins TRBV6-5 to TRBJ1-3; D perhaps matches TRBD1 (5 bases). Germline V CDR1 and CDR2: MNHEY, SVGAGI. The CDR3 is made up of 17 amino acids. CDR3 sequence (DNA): TGTGCCAGCAGCCACGGGTGGGACCGACGCGCTGGAAACACCATTTATTTT. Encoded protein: CASSHGWDRRAGNTIYF.

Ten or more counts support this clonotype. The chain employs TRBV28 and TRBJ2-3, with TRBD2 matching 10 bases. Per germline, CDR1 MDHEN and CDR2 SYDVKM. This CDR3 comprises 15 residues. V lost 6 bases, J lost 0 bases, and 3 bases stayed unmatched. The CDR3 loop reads CASRLAGDSTDTQYF. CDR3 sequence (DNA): TGTGCCAGCAGGCTAGCGGGAGACAGCACAGATACGCAGTATTTT.